This TCR beta chain was retrieved from a study of molecular identifiers for immune sequencing clone quantification. Construction of naive CD8 libraries employed about 18,000 to 1,100,000 sorted cells together with 10%, 30% or 50% RNA. Sorting isolated naive CD8 T cells as CD8+CD4-CCR7+CD45RA+ events. Listed TCR primers, together with previously described methods, were used for the bulk TCR libraries. In TCRdb, the PCR reads were re-called with MiXCR into one record per CDR3 protein. Of 490,000 or so distinct CDR3 sequences in the sample, less than 30% were seen once. General study points: Naive cells had under 1% of molecules in clones above 20 RNA copies, effectors over 99%.

Remarks on this clonotype: Its antigen is still unknown.

J gave up 2 bases and V 6 bases, and 4 bases lay outside the gene matches. The CDR3 totals 13 residues. The germline gives CDR1 SQVTM, CDR2 ANQGSEA. Source material: naive CD8+ T cells from blood, with Jurkat cell RNA spiked in. Subset reported: FACS-sorted CD8+CD4-CCR7+CD45RA+ naive T cells. This receptor was obtained from a human donor in good health. Some libraries in this study had Jurkat cell RNA spiked in. This rearrangement joins TRBV29-1 to TRBJ2-7; 10 nucleotides match TRBD2. The DNA of the CDR3 is TGCAGCGTAGCTAGCGGGAGCCCCTACGAGCAGTACTTC. This gives the protein CSVASGSPYEQYF.